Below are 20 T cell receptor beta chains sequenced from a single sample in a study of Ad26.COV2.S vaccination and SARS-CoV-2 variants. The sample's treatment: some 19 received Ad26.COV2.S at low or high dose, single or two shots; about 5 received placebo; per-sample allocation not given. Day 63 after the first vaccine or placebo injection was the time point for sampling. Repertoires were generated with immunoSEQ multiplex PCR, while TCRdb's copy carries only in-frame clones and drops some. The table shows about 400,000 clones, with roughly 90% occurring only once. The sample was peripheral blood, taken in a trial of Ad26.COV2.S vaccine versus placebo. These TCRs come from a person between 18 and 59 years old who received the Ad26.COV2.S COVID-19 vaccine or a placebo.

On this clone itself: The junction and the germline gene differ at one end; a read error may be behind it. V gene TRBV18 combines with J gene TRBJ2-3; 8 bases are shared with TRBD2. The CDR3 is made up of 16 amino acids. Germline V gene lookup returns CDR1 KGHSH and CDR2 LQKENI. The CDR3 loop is CASPPRAGGPTDTQYF. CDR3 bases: TGTGCCAGCCCACCTCGGGCGGGGGGCCCGACAGATACGCAGTATTTT.

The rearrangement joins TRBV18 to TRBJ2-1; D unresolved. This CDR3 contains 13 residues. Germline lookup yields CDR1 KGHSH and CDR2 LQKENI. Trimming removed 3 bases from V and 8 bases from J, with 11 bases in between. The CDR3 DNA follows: TGTGCCAGCTCACCTCCGACGTCCGATGAGCAGTTCTTC. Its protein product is CASSPPTSDEQFF.

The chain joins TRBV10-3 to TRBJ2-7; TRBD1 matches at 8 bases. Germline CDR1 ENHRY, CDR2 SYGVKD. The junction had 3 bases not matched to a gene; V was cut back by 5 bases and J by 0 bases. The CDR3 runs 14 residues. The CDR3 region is CAISRQGSSYEQYF. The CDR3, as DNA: TGTGCCATCAGTAGACAGGGGAGCTCCTACGAGCAGTACTTC.

The CDR3 is CSVGDQGTEKLFF. DNA of the CDR3: TGCAGCGTTGGGGACCAGGGGACTGAAAAACTGTTTTTT. The chain links TRBV29-1 to TRBJ1-4, with D possibly TRBD1 on 6 matching bases. CDR1 is SQVTM, CDR2 ANQGSEA, per germline. With 4 bases removed from V and 7 bases from J, the gap between germline ends came to 13 bases. The length of the CDR3 is 13 residues. Looking up the rest from reference TRBV29-1 and TRBJ1-4 gives the full variable domain: SAVISQKPSRDICQRGTSLTIQCQVDSQVTMMFWYRQQPGQSLTLIATANQGSEATYESGFVIDKFPISRPNLTFSTLTVSNMSPEDSSIYLCSVGDQGTEKLFFGSGTQLSVL.

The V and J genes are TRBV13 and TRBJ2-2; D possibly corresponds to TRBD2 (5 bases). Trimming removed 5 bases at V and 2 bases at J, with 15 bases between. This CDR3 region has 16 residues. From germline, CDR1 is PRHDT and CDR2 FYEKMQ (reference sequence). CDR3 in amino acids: CASSQRGIKNTGELFF. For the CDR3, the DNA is TGTGCCAGCAGCCAAAGAGGGATAAAAAACACCGGGGAGCTGTTTTTT.

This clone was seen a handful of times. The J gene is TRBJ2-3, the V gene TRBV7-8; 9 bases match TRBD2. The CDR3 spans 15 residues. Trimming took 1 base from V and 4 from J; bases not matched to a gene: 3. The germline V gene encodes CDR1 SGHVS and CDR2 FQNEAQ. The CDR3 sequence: CASSLGGGAPDTQYF. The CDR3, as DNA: TGTGCCAGCAGCTTAGGCGGGGGGGCCCCAGATACGCAGTATTTT.

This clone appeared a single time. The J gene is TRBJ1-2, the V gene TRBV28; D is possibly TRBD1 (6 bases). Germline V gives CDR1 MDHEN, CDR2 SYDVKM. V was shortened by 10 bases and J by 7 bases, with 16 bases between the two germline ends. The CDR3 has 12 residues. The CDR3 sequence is CATIPQGGGYTF. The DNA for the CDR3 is TGTGCCACCATCCCACAGGGAGGTGGCTACACCTTC.

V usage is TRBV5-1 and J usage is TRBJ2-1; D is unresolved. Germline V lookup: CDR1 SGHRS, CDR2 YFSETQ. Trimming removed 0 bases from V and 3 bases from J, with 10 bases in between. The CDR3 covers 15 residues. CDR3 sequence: CASSLDRRVYNEQFF. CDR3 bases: TGCGCCAGCAGCTTGGACCGACGGGTCTACAATGAGCAGTTCTTC.

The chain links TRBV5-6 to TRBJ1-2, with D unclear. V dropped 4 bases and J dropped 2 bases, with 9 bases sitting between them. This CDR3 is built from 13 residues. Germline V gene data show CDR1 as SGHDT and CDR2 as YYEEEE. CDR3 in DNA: TGTGCCAGCAGCCAGAGGGTAAACTATGGCTACACCTTC. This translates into CASSQRVNYGYTF.

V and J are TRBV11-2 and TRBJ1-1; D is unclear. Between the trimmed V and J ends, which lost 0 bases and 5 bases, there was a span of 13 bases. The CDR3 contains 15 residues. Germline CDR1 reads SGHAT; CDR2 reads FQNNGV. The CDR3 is CASSLDRRRRTEAFF. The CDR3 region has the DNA TGTGCCAGCAGCTTAGATCGCAGGAGGCGGACTGAAGCTTTCTTT.

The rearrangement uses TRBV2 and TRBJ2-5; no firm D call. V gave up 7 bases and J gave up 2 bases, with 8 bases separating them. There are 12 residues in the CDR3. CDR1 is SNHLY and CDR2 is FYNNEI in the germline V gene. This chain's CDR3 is CASTVGQETQYF. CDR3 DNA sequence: TGTGCCAGCACCGTTGGTCAAGAGACCCAGTACTTC.

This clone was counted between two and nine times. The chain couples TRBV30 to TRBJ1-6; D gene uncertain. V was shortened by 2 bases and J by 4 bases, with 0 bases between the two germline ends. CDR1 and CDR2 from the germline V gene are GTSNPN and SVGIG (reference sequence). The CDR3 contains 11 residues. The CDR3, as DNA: TGTGCCTGGAGTTATAATTCACCCCTCCACTTT. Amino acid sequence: CAWSYNSPLHF.

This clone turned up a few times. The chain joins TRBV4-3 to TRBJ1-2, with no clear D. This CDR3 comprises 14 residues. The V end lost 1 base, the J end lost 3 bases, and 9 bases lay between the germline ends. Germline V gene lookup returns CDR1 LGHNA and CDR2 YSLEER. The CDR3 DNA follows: TGCGCCAGCAGCCAAGGGTACGGGGACTATGGCTACACCTTC. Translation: CASSQGYGDYGYTF.

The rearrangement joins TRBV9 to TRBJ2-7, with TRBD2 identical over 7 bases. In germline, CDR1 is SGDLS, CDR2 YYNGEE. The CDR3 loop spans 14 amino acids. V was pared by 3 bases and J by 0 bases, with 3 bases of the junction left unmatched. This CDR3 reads CASSGREVSYEQYF. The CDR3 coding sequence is TGTGCCAGCAGCGGTCGGGAGGTCTCCTACGAGCAGTACTTC.

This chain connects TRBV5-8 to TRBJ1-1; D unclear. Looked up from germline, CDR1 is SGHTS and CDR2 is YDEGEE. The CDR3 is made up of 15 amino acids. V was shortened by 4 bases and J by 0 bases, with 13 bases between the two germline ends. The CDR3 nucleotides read TGTGCCAGCAGCACCCGGACGGGAGTGAACACTGAAGCTTTCTTT. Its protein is CASSTRTGVNTEAFF.

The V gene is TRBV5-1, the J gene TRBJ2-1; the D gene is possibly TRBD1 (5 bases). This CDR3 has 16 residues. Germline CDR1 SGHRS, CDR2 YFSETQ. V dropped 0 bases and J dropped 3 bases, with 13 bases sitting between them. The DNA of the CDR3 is TGCGCCAGCAGCTTGGTACCTAGGGGCTACTACAATGAGCAGTTCTTC. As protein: CASSLVPRGYYNEQFF.

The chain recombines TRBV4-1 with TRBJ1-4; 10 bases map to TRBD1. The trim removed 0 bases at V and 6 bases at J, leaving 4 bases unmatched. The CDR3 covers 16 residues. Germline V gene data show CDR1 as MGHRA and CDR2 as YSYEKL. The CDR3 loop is CASSQEWGTGDEKLFF. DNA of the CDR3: TGCGCCAGCAGCCAAGAGTGGGGGACAGGGGATGAAAAACTGTTTTTT.

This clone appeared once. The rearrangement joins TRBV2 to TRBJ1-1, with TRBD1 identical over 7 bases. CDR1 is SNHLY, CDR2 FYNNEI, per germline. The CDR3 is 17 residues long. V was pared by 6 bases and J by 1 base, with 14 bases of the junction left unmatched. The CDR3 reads CASRRGFLGTENTEAFF. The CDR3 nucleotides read TGTGCCAGCAGGCGGGGATTTCTTGGGACAGAGAACACTGAAGCTTTCTTT.

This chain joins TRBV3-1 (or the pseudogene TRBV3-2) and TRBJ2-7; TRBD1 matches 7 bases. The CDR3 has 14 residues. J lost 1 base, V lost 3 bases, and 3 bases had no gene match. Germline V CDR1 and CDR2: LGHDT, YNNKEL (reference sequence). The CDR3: CASSQGTVSYEQYF. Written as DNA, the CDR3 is TGTGCCAGCAGCCAGGGGACAGTTTCCTACGAGCAGTACTTC.

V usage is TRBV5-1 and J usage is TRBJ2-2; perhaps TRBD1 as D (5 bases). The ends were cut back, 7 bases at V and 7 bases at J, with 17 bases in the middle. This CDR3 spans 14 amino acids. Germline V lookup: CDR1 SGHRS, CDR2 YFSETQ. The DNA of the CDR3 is TGCGCCAGCCGTCAAACACAGGTGCTCGGGGAGCTGTTTTTT. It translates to CASRQTQVLGELFF.